This TCR beta chain emerged from a study of regulatory T cells in long-lasting Graves disease. Time point described: persistent/refractory GD, antithyroid drugs over 5 years with positive TRAb. RNA extracted from PBMCs served as the sequencing template. Of note for this clonotype: Its antigen is undetermined.

Points from the study as a whole: Rather than thyroid tissue, only peripheral blood underwent study.

Germline V CDR1 and CDR2: MNHEY, SMNVEV (reference sequence). The CDR3 covers 13 residues. Trimming stripped 3 bases from V and 10 bases from J, with 10 bases between. Arm-PCR of CDR3 regions with iRepertoire HTBI primers generated TCR beta libraries. In TCRdb, the multiplex PCR reads were re-called with MiXCR into one record per CDR3 protein. The table lists 400,000 to 500,000 distinct CDR3 sequences, 21% of them singletons. The chain carries TRBV27 and TRBJ1-6; the D is unclear. Sequenced material: peripheral blood mononuclear cells (PBMCs), taken when the disease was refractory, from a patient treated with antithyroid drugs. The sequence was collected from a female donor with Graves disease. The CDR3 here is CASSFGIFSPLHF. DNA of the CDR3: TGTGCCAGCAGTTTTGGTATATTCTCACCCCTCCACTTT.